Shown below are 9 T cell receptor beta chains from a single sample sequenced in a study of blood T cell repertoires in COVID-19. Repertoires were generated with immunoSEQ multiplex PCR, while TCRdb's copy carries only in-frame clones and drops some. There are roughly 70,000 clones in the sample; around 90% occur only once, and approximately 20% lies in the top ten. Source material: peripheral blood. The receptor set was obtained from a woman aged 80 or over with acute or convalescent COVID-19.

For this clone: The sample contains more than one DNA sequence encoding this CDR3. The chain has TRBV19 and TRBJ1-5, with D perhaps TRBD1 (5 bases). The CDR3 has 15 amino acids. Germline V gene lookup returns CDR1 LNHDA and CDR2 SQIVND (reference sequence). The germline V and J ends were trimmed by 4 bases and 1 base, with 11 bases remaining between them. The CDR3 reads CASSRGENSNQPQHF. The DNA for the CDR3 is TGTGCCAGTAGTAGGGGCGAGAACAGCAATCAGCCCCAGCATTTT.

This sequence joins TRBV6-6 and TRBJ1-5; 7 bases are a match to TRBD1. Germline V CDR1 and CDR2: MNHNY, SVGAGI (reference sequence). The CDR3 covers 14 residues. The V gene end was trimmed by 7 bases and the J gene end by 2 bases; junction bases not matched to a gene: 5. This CDR3 reads CASTTGTGNQPQHF. In nucleotides, the CDR3 is TGTGCCAGCACTACCGGGACAGGCAATCAGCCCCAGCATTTT.

The V gene is TRBV18, the J gene TRBJ2-3; no clear D gene. The CDR3 has 16 residues. V lost 5 bases and J lost 0, with 15 bases in between. Germline-derived CDR1 and CDR2 are KGHSH and LQKENI. The CDR3 loop reads CASSFYQVTSTDTQYF. Written as DNA, the CDR3 is TGTGCCAGCTCATTCTACCAGGTCACAAGCACAGATACGCAGTATTTT.

J is TRBJ2-5 and V is TRBV5-4; TRBD2 matches 12 bases. V was clipped by 3 bases and J by 5 bases; unmatched bases: 8. The CDR3 totals 16 residues. Germline lookup yields CDR1 SGHNT and CDR2 YYREEE (reference sequence). CDR3 residues: CASSSTSGRTWETQYF. The CDR3 nucleotides read TGTGCCAGCAGCTCGACTAGCGGGAGAACTTGGGAGACCCAGTACTTC.

The chain uses TRBV12-3 or TRBV12-4 and TRBJ2-4, with D tentatively TRBD1 (5 bases). The CDR3 is made up of 13 amino acids. V gave up 5 bases and J gave up 7 bases, with 12 bases separating them. The CDR3 DNA sequence: TGTGCCAGCAGTCTGGGGCTAGATAACATTCAGTACTTC. It codes for CASSLGLDNIQYF.

This chain joins TRBV5-1 and TRBJ1-5, with 10 bases matching TRBD1. There are 14 residues in the CDR3. CDR1 and CDR2 (germline): SGHRS, YFSETQ. The CDR3 reads CDQQLGGDRGPQHF. In nucleotides, the CDR3 is TGCGACCAGCAGCTTGGAGGGGACAGGGGGCCCCAGCATTTT.

The rearrangement links TRBV9 to TRBJ1-4; a possible D gene is TRBD1 (5 bases). The germline V and J ends were trimmed by 4 bases and 7 bases, with 17 bases remaining between them. The CDR3 is made up of 15 amino acids. The germline gives CDR1 SGDLS, CDR2 YYNGEE. CDR3 bases: TGTGCCAGCAGCTCCACAGGCCTTGGAAGTGAAAAACTGTTTTTT. It is translated as CASSSTGLGSEKLFF. The full variable domain, completed using reference TRBV9 and TRBJ1-4, is DSGVTQTPKHLITATGQRVTLRCSPRSGDLSVYWYQQSLDQGLQFLIQYYNGEERAKGNILERFSAQQFPDLHSELNLSSLELGDSALYFCASSSTGLGSEKLFFGSGTQLSVL.

The chain links TRBV4-1 to TRBJ1-4; D possibly corresponds to TRBD1 (6 bases). The CDR3 is 14 residues long. V lost 1 base and J 11 bases, leaving 14 bases between the germline ends. Germline V CDR1 and CDR2: MGHRA, YSYEKL. Written as DNA, the CDR3 is TGCGCCAGCAGCCAAGGGGGGCAGATGTGGAAACTGTTTTTT. Amino acid sequence: CASSQGGQMWKLFF.

The rearrangement joins TRBV7-9 to TRBJ2-7; TRBD1 aligns across 12 bases. The CDR3 extends over 13 amino acids. V was pared by 8 bases and J by 2 bases, with 1 base of the junction left unmatched. Germline CDR1 SEHNR, CDR2 FQNEAQ (reference sequence). CDR3 nucleotide sequence: TGTGCCAGCGGGACAGGGGGCCCCTACGAGCAGTACTTC. Translated: CASGTGGPYEQYF.